This entry lists 31 T cell receptor beta chains sequenced from one sample in a study of vaccination and CD4 T cells after COVID-19. CD4+ T cells that had been cultured provided DNA sequenced with the Oncomine TCR Beta short-read assay. TCRdb re-called the PCR reads through MiXCR, storing one row per CDR3 protein. The data contain about 6,800 distinct CDR3 sequences, 55% of them seen just once; the ten biggest clones take up 25%. Treatment noted: approximately 9-day PBMC culture with coronavirus spike peptide pools or control peptides (ViraFEST assay). The collection of CD4+ T cells from the unexposed donor took place before the COVID-19 pandemic (2011-2018). Antigens of these TCRs are unknown. Material for sequencing was CD4+ T cells from blood, cultured in vitro. These receptors originate from a human donor in good health.

The sample holds a few counts of this clonotype. This sequence joins TRBV7-2 and TRBJ2-3, with 15 bases fitting TRBD2. The trim removed 2 bases at V and 0 bases at J, leaving 6 bases unmatched. CDR1 is SGHTA, CDR2 FQGNSA, per germline. The CDR3 runs to 19 residues. This CDR3 reads CASSLRQGLAGGSTDTQYF. DNA for the CDR3: TGTGCCAGCAGCTTACGGCAGGGACTAGCGGGAGGTAGCACAGATACGCAGTATTTT.

The chain has TRBV2 and TRBJ2-5; tentatively, D is TRBD2 (5 bases). Germline assignment: CDR1 SNHLY and CDR2 FYNNEI. The CDR3 contains 13 residues. Trimming removed 6 bases from V and 2 bases from J, with 10 bases in between. The CDR3 coding sequence is TGTGCCAGCAGACCTCCGGGGCAAGAGACCCAGTACTTC. Translated, it gives CASRPPGQETQYF.

This clonotype has a single count. J is TRBJ1-2 and V is TRBV3-1, with 8 nucleotides matching TRBD1. The CDR3 covers 14 residues. CDR1 LGHDT and CDR2 YNNKEL come from the germline V gene (reference sequence). V was clipped by 4 bases and J by 4 bases; unmatched bases: 5. CDR3 loop: CASSPTGVVYGYTF. CDR3 DNA: TGTGCCAGCAGCCCGACAGGGGTAGTCTATGGCTACACCTTC.

The rearrangement links TRBV6-1 to TRBJ2-1, with TRBD2 as a possible D gene (6 bases). The germline V and J ends were trimmed by 8 bases and 8 bases, with 16 bases remaining between them. CDR1 and CDR2 (germline): MNHNS, SASEGT. The CDR3 has 13 residues. CDR3 amino acids: CASGTSRDYEQFF. CDR3 coding DNA: TGTGCCAGCGGGACCTCCAGGGACTATGAGCAGTTCTTC.

The V and J genes are TRBV27 and TRBJ2-7; D ambiguous. Between the trimmed V and J ends, which lost 2 bases and 4 bases, there was a span of 18 bases. The CDR3 length is 16 residues. Germline assignment: CDR1 MNHEY and CDR2 SMNVEV (reference sequence). CDR3 loop: CASSLTLALGIYEQYF. The DNA for the CDR3 is TGTGCCAGCAGTTTAACTCTGGCTCTGGGGATTTACGAGCAGTACTTC.

The chain combines TRBV4-1 with TRBJ2-3; unclear D gene. The CDR3 contains 15 residues. Germline lookup yields CDR1 MGHRA and CDR2 YSYEKL. V lost 1 base to trimming and J lost 0 bases, with 8 bases between them. The CDR3 nucleotides are TGCGCCAGCAGCCAAGGGTGGCGGAGCACAGATACGCAGTATTTT. The encoded protein is CASSQGWRSTDTQYF.

The chain couples TRBV18 to TRBJ2-1; the D gene is possibly TRBD2 (5 bases). Trimming removed 2 bases from V and 3 bases from J, with 14 bases in between. The CDR3 contains 16 residues. CDR1 is KGHSH and CDR2 is LQKENI in the germline V gene. The CDR3 here is CASSPWFGVDYNEQFF. The CDR3 DNA follows: TGTGCCAGCTCACCATGGTTCGGGGTTGACTACAATGAGCAGTTCTTC.

J is TRBJ1-2 and V is TRBV20-1; a weak D match, TRBD1 (5 bases). Trimming stripped 2 bases from V and 7 bases from J, with 17 bases between. The CDR3 totals 14 residues. Germline CDR1 reads DFQATT; CDR2 reads SNEGSKA (reference sequence). Written as DNA, the CDR3 is TGCAGTGCTAGAATCCTGGGGCAGGGTGGTGGCTACACCTTC. Amino acid sequence: CSARILGQGGGYTF.

The gene calls are TRBV2 and TRBJ1-1, with TRBD1 matching over 9 bases. Trimming removed 4 bases from V and 6 bases from J; junction bases left unmatched: 6. CDR3 length: 14 residues. From germline, CDR1 is SNHLY and CDR2 FYNNEI. CDR3 bases: TGTGCCAGCAGTGGACAGGGGGACGGCGCTGAAGCTTTCTTT. Residues: CASSGQGDGAEAFF.

The count of this clonotype is one. This chain uses TRBV27 with TRBJ2-1, with 7 bases matching TRBD1. The V and J ends lost 6 bases and 0 bases, in that order; junction bases with no gene match: 8. The CDR3 length is 16 residues. Germline CDR1 MNHEY, CDR2 SMNVEV (reference sequence). The CDR3 is CASRRTGASSYNEQFF. CDR3 DNA: TGTGCCAGCAGGCGTACAGGGGCCAGCTCCTACAATGAGCAGTTCTTC.

This clonotype showed up just a few times. One junction end disagrees with the germline gene, perhaps due to a read error. The genes are TRBV5-3 and TRBJ1-2; 10 bases match TRBD1. TRBV5-3 is assigned to the ORF class and has an uncertain function. This CDR3 is 17 amino acids long. CDR3 sequence (DNA): TGTGCCAGCAGCTTGGTGGACAGGGGGTTCTTTTCGTATGGCTACACCTTC. This gives the protein CASSLVDRGFFSYGYTF.

V is TRBV14 and J is TRBJ2-5; D is perhaps TRBD1 or TRBD2 (5 bases each). The V gene lost 6 bases and the J gene lost 4 bases, with 18 bases spanning the gap. This CDR3 spans 15 amino acids. CDR1 SGHDN and CDR2 FVKESK come from the germline V gene. The CDR3 reads CASSSNWGSRETQYF. CDR3 bases: TGTGCCAGCAGTTCCAATTGGGGGTCCCGAGAGACCCAGTACTTC.

This clonotype was detected only a few times. This chain uses TRBV10-2 with TRBJ1-1; D not resolved. Between the trimmed V and J ends, which lost 0 bases and 11 bases, there was a span of 13 bases. CDR3 length: 13 residues. Germline V lookup: CDR1 WSHSY, CDR2 SAAADI. The CDR3 reads CASSESATQRAFF. The CDR3 nucleotides read TGCGCCAGCAGTGAGTCGGCAACCCAGCGTGCTTTCTTT.

For the CDR3, the DNA is TGTGCCAGCAGCGTAGATGAGATCTCCGCCGCGATTCAGTATTTT. Amino acids: CASSVDEISAAIQYF. The chain uses TRBV9 and TRBJ2-3; D not certain. The CDR3 loop spans 15 amino acids. The germline V and J ends were trimmed by 0 bases and 12 bases, with 20 bases remaining between them. The germline gives CDR1 SGDLS, CDR2 YYNGEE.

The chain links TRBV7-8 to TRBJ1-2, with TRBD1 matching 11 bases. The CDR3 runs 13 residues. Germline assignment: CDR1 SGHVS and CDR2 FQNEAQ. V lost 4 bases and J lost 7; bases outside the gene matches: 2. In nucleotides, the CDR3 is TGTGCCAGCAGCTGGGGGACAGGGGGTGGCTACACCTTC. It specifies CASSWGTGGGYTF.

J is TRBJ2-5 and V is TRBV2, with 9 bases aligning to TRBD1. V was pared by 6 bases and J by 4 bases, with 9 bases of the junction left unmatched. CDR3 length: 15 amino acids. Germline lookup yields CDR1 SNHLY and CDR2 FYNNEI. CDR3 in amino acids: CASSIDQTGGETQYF. CDR3 bases: TGTGCCAGCAGCATCGACCAGACAGGGGGAGAGACCCAGTACTTC. Based on the CDR3 plus reference TRBV2 and TRBJ2-5, the full variable domain is EPEVTQTPSHQVTQMGQEVILRCVPISNHLYFYWYRQILGQKVEFLVSFYNNEISEKSEIFDDQFSVERPDGSNFTLKIRSTKLEDSAMYFCASSIDQTGGETQYFGPGTRLLVL.

This clonotype was found a few times. The rearrangement uses TRBV20-1 and TRBJ1-5, with a possible D match to TRBD1 (6 bases). The CDR3 runs 13 residues. The germline CDR1 and CDR2 sequences are DFQATT and SNEGSKA (reference sequence). Trimming pared 6 bases from V and 4 bases from J, leaving 13 bases between. The DNA for the CDR3 is TGCAGTGCCGTAACAGGGAGGAATCAGCCCCAGCATTTT. Its translation: CSAVTGRNQPQHF.

The CDR3 sequence: CASSPQGTRNTEAFF. In DNA form, the CDR3 reads TGTGCCAGCAGCCCTCAGGGAACTCGGAACACTGAAGCTTTCTTT. The chain links TRBV28 to TRBJ1-1; D possibly corresponds to TRBD1 (5 bases). Trimming took 6 bases from V and 1 from J, leaving 15 bases between them. The length of the CDR3 is 15 residues. Germline V lookup: CDR1 MDHEN, CDR2 SYDVKM.

The chain combines TRBV11-2 with TRBJ1-2; 10 bases match TRBD1. V gave up 0 bases and J gave up 8 bases; unmatched junction bases: 6. Germline V gene sequence: CDR1 SGHAT, CDR2 FQNNGV. This CDR3 comprises 15 residues. Written as DNA, the CDR3 is TGTGCCAGCAGCTTAGATCCCGGGACAGGGGACGGCTACACCTTC. Protein: CASSLDPGTGDGYTF.

The chain carries TRBV28 and TRBJ1-6, with a weak D call TRBD1 (5 bases). The CDR3 covers 14 residues. The germline V gene encodes CDR1 MDHEN and CDR2 SYDVKM. V was trimmed by 6 bases and J by 10 bases, leaving 16 bases between them. The CDR3 DNA reads TGTGCCAGCAGCGGGAATGGGGGTTACTCACCCCTCCACTTT. Translation gives CASSGNGGYSPLHF.

This clonotype was counted only a few times. The V call is TRBV20-1, the J call TRBJ1-1; 7 positions agree with TRBD1. The CDR3 runs 12 residues. Germline V CDR1 and CDR2: DFQATT, SNEGSKA (reference sequence). The J segment lost 5 bases and the V segment lost 5 bases, leaving 5 bases of the junction unmatched. CDR3: CSASTGWTEAFF. DNA of the CDR3: TGCAGTGCTTCGACAGGGTGGACTGAAGCTTTCTTT.

The chain is built from TRBV12-5 and TRBJ1-3; D uncertain. V was shortened by 5 bases and J by 4 bases, with 15 bases between the two germline ends. Looked up from germline, CDR1 is LGHNT and CDR2 is FRNRAP. The CDR3 is 15 residues long. The CDR3 loop reads CASGLPFGLGNTIYF. Here the CDR3 DNA reads TGTGCTAGTGGTCTGCCTTTCGGGCTGGGAAACACCATATATTTT. Full variable domain (missing parts from reference TRBV12-5 and TRBJ1-3): DARVTQTPRHKVTEMGQEVTMRCQPILGHNTVFWYRQTMMQGLELLAYFRNRAPLDDSGMPKDRFSAEMPDATLATLKIQPSEPRDSAVYFCASGLPFGLGNTIYFGEGSWLTVV.

This clonotype came up a few times. The chain carries TRBV15 and TRBJ1-5; a possible D gene is TRBD1 (6 bases). This CDR3 has 15 residues. The germline V gene has CDR1 LNHNV and CDR2 YYDKDF (reference sequence). The ends were cut back, 3 bases at V and 6 bases at J, with 15 bases in the middle. Here the CDR3 reads CATSSYRGGVQPQHF. The CDR3 nucleotides are TGTGCCACCAGCAGCTATAGAGGGGGAGTTCAGCCCCAGCATTTT.

The chain is built from TRBV6-5 and TRBJ1-5, with D unclear. Trimming left V 6 bases short and J 2 bases short, with 11 bases between. Germline V lookup: CDR1 MNHEY, CDR2 SVGAGI. CDR3 length: 14 residues. In nucleotides, the CDR3 is TGTGCCAGCAGGTCCTCGGGAGGCAATCAGCCCCAGCATTTT. It specifies CASRSSGGNQPQHF.

The rearrangement links TRBV19 to TRBJ1-5; D call uncertain. This CDR3 region has 13 residues. Per germline, CDR1 LNHDA and CDR2 SQIVND (reference sequence). The germline V and J ends were trimmed by 0 bases and 11 bases, with 11 bases remaining between them. CDR3 bases: TGTGCCAGTAGTATAGATAGAGATGGGACCCAGCATTTT. Its protein product is CASSIDRDGTQHF.

The V gene is TRBV12-3 or TRBV12-4, the J gene TRBJ2-7; maybe TRBD1 (5 bases). V was clipped by 2 bases and J by 4 bases, with 15 bases between them. This CDR3 is 15 amino acids long. The chain's CDR3 is CASSLLAQAEYEQYF. CDR3 DNA: TGTGCCAGCAGTTTACTGGCACAGGCCGAATACGAGCAGTACTTC.

The CDR3 bases are TGTGCCAGCAGTGAAAGGGGGCGCGACTATGGCTACACCTTC. It codes for CASSERGRDYGYTF. The V and J genes are TRBV6-1 and TRBJ1-2; TRBD1 matches at 7 bases. Germline V gives CDR1 MNHNS, CDR2 SASEGT. CDR3 size: 14 residues. Trimming cost V 2 bases and J 3 bases; bases outside gene matches: 3.

The gene calls are TRBV20-1 and TRBJ2-7; 9 positions agree with TRBD2. In germline, CDR1 is DFQATT, CDR2 SNEGSKA (reference sequence). Trimming at V came to 3 bases and at J to 3 bases, leaving 12 bases not matched to a gene. The CDR3 covers 16 residues. CDR3 coding DNA: TGCAGTGCTAGCCCTGTAGTAGCGGGAGCTGTCTACGAGCAGTACTTC. Translation gives CSASPVVAGAVYEQYF.

The chain has TRBV30 and TRBJ1-2, with 7 nucleotides matching TRBD1. Germline lookup yields CDR1 GTSNPN and CDR2 SVGIG (reference sequence). Trimming removed 4 bases from V and 0 bases from J; junction bases left unmatched: 8. CDR3 size: 15 residues. The CDR3 loop is CAWNEGARANYGYTF. CDR3 coding DNA: TGTGCCTGGAACGAGGGGGCGCGAGCTAACTATGGCTACACCTTC.

This clonotype qualifies as medium-sized. The chain links TRBV7-2 to TRBJ2-5; D is unresolved. The CDR3 runs 12 residues. V was pared by 7 bases and J by 4 bases, with 10 bases between. The germline V gene encodes CDR1 SGHTA and CDR2 FQGNSA. The CDR3 region is CASKPDSETQYF. CDR3 coding DNA: TGTGCCAGCAAACCAGATTCAGAGACCCAGTACTTC.

This chain joins TRBV6-5 and TRBJ2-2; 8 bases line up with TRBD2. The CDR3 spans 14 residues. J lost 5 bases, V lost 8 bases, and 7 bases had no gene match. The V gene's germline CDR1 is MNHEY and CDR2 SVGAGI. For the CDR3, the DNA is TGTGCCAGCCGTTCAGTAGCGGGAACCGGGGAGCTGTTTTTT. Protein product: CASRSVAGTGELFF.